The 31 T cell receptor beta chains reported below all come from one sample, sequenced in a study of control samples from healthy donors and cancer patients. Data came from immunoSEQ multiplex PCR; TCRdb stores just in-frame clones and leaves some out. Seen here are over 150,000 clones, about 94% observed once, and the top ten hold 5.7%. Source material: blood. The receptor set was obtained from a man between 35 and 55 years old in good health.

The chain recombines TRBV6-5 with TRBJ1-2; 11 positions agree with TRBD1. Trimming at V came to 0 bases and at J to 6 bases, leaving 3 bases not matched to a gene. This CDR3 is 15 amino acids long. Germline-derived CDR1 and CDR2 are MNHEY and SVGAGI. CDR3 nucleotide sequence: TGTGCCAGCAGTTACTCGGGACAGGGGGGGCATGGCTACACCTTC. Its translation is CASSYSGQGGHGYTF.

The rearrangement joins TRBV24-1 to TRBJ2-3; D uncertain. CDR1 KGHDR and CDR2 SFDVKD come from the germline V gene. The V end was cut by 3 bases, the J end by 0 bases, with 3 bases between. CDR3 size: 13 residues. CDR3 coding DNA: TGTGCCACCAGTGATACAAGCACAGATACGCAGTATTTT. Its translation is CATSDTSTDTQYF.

This chain uses TRBV11-2 with TRBJ1-6; maybe TRBD1 (5 bases). V gave up 0 bases and J gave up 3 bases, with 18 bases separating them. Germline CDR1 reads SGHAT; CDR2 reads FQNNGV. This CDR3 is built from 19 residues. Here the CDR3 DNA reads TGTGCCAGCAGCTTAGAGCCCGGGGCGGACGAGCTCTATAATTCACCCCTCCACTTT. Translating gives CASSLEPGADELYNSPLHF.

The chain is built from TRBV4-3 and TRBJ1-1; no firm D call. V was shortened by 5 bases and J by 0 bases, with 7 bases between the two germline ends. The CDR3 sequence is 13 residues long. CDR1 and CDR2 (germline): LGHNA, YSLEER. CDR3 coding DNA: TGCGCCAGCAGCTCATCCGTGAACACTGAAGCTTTCTTT. Protein sequence: CASSSSVNTEAFF.

The genes are TRBV12-3 or TRBV12-4 and TRBJ1-1, with 9 positions matching TRBD1. V shed 6 bases and J 4 bases; nucleotides not matched to a gene: 3. This CDR3 is 13 amino acids long. The CDR3 protein is CASSRDRATEAFF. The CDR3 region has the DNA TGTGCCAGCAGCCGGGACAGGGCCACTGAAGCTTTCTTT.

V gene TRBV6-6 combines with J gene TRBJ1-1; D perhaps matches TRBD1 (6 bases). The CDR3 has 14 amino acids. From germline, CDR1 is MNHNY and CDR2 SVGAGI (reference sequence). V was trimmed by 0 bases and J by 5 bases, leaving 10 bases between them. DNA of the CDR3: TGTGCCAGCAGTTACTCGAGGGGGATGACTGAAGCTTTCTTT. Translated: CASSYSRGMTEAFF.

The genes are TRBV30 and TRBJ1-3; D gene unclear. Germline V gene sequence: CDR1 GTSNPN, CDR2 SVGIG (reference sequence). The CDR3 is made up of 17 amino acids. The V end was cut by 0 bases, the J end by 0 bases, with 15 bases between. CDR3 loop: CAWSVQRVTFSGNTIYF. CDR3 in DNA: TGTGCCTGGAGTGTGCAAAGGGTAACCTTCTCTGGAAACACCATATATTTT.

The J gene is TRBJ1-5, the V gene TRBV19, with no clear D. From germline, CDR1 is LNHDA and CDR2 SQIVND (reference sequence). This CDR3 is 14 amino acids long. V gave up 3 bases and J gave up 7 bases, with 13 bases separating them. CDR3 loop: CASSIFAGGQPQHF. DNA for the CDR3: TGTGCCAGTAGTATTTTTGCAGGCGGACAGCCCCAGCATTTT.

In its sample, this clone was seen a few times. The rearrangement uses TRBV2 and TRBJ1-1; possible D gene TRBD1, 5 bases. Germline loops: CDR1 SNHLY, CDR2 FYNNEI. This CDR3 spans 14 amino acids. V was cut by 8 bases and J by 0 bases, with 13 bases left in between. The chain's CDR3 is CASRYRGMNTEAFF. The CDR3 DNA reads TGTGCCAGCCGGTATCGGGGGATGAACACTGAAGCTTTCTTT.

This clone has just a few counts. The chain joins TRBV5-1 to TRBJ1-2; tentative D call: TRBD1 (6 bases). CDR1 is SGHRS and CDR2 is YFSETQ in the germline V gene. V lost 0 bases and J 5 bases, leaving 11 bases between the germline ends. The CDR3 runs 14 residues. The DNA for the CDR3 is TGCGCCAGCAGCTTGGACGGGGGGCGGTATGGCTACACCTTC. Protein sequence: CASSLDGGRYGYTF.

V usage is TRBV20-1 and J usage is TRBJ2-7; 9 nucleotides line up with TRBD2. J was trimmed by 3 bases and V by 3 bases; bases with no gene match: 6. The CDR3 covers 14 residues. Looked up from germline, CDR1 is DFQATT and CDR2 is SNEGSKA (reference sequence). The CDR3 loop reads CSASTAGGNYEQYF. CDR3 nucleotides: TGCAGTGCTAGTACCGCGGGGGGGAACTACGAGCAGTACTTC.

The chain links TRBV29-1 to TRBJ2-7, with 8 bases that match TRBD1. There are 12 residues in the CDR3. Per the germline V gene, CDR1 is SQVTM and CDR2 is ANQGSEA. Losses at the gene ends were 5 bases for V and 6 bases for J; bases not matched to a gene: 6. The CDR3 DNA reads as TGCAGCGTTACCGGGACAGGCGCCGAGCAGTACTTC. Protein product: CSVTGTGAEQYF.

Notes on this clone: Distinct nucleotide sequences in the sample also encode this CDR3. The chain has TRBV5-4 and TRBJ1-2, with D possibly TRBD1 on 6 matching bases. V shed 2 bases and J shed 11 bases, with 16 bases lying between them. This CDR3 contains 13 residues. The V gene's germline CDR1 is SGHNT and CDR2 YYREEE (reference sequence). The CDR3 protein is CASSLTTGKSYTF. The DNA for the CDR3 is TGTGCCAGCAGCTTAACGACAGGAAAATCGTACACCTTC. Together with reference TRBV5-4 and TRBJ1-2, the CDR3 gives the full variable domain: ETGVTQSPTHLIKTRGQQVTLRCSSQSGHNTVSWYQQALGQGPQFIFQYYREEENGRGNFPPRFSGLQFPNYSSELNVNALELDDSALYLCASSLTTGKSYTFGSGTRLTVV.

V gene TRBV7-8 combines with J gene TRBJ2-1; possibly TRBD1 for D (6 bases). Per germline, CDR1 SGHVS and CDR2 FQNEAQ. This CDR3 is built from 16 residues. V was clipped by 3 bases and J by 7 bases, with 19 bases between them. CDR3 DNA: TGTGCCAGCAGCTTGGGGGCGTTCCTAGAGACAAATGAGCAGTTCTTC. Protein sequence: CASSLGAFLETNEQFF.

V gene TRBV24-1 combines with J gene TRBJ2-1, with 8 bases that match TRBD2. V gave up 4 bases and J gave up 0 bases; unmatched junction bases: 4. The CDR3 runs to 16 residues. Per the germline V gene, CDR1 is KGHDR and CDR2 is SFDVKD. This CDR3 is CATSEASGYSYNEQFF. The CDR3 coding sequence is TGTGCCACCAGTGAGGCTAGCGGGTACTCCTACAATGAGCAGTTCTTC.

The rearrangement joins TRBV5-6 to TRBJ1-1, with a tentative D call TRBD1 (5 bases). V shed 7 bases and J shed 6 bases, with 13 bases lying between them. Looked up from germline, CDR1 is SGHDT and CDR2 is YYEEEE. The CDR3 runs to 12 residues. CDR3 bases: TGTGCCAGCCGCTCGGGGGGATCTGAAGCTTTCTTT. This encodes CASRSGGSEAFF. The full variable domain, completed using reference TRBV5-6 and TRBJ1-1, is DAGVTQSPTHLIKTRGQQVTLRCSPKSGHDTVSWYQQALGQGPQFIFQYYEEEERQRGNFPDRFSGHQFPNYSSELNVNALLLGDSALYLCASRSGGSEAFFGQGTRLTVV.

The chain couples TRBV5-1 to TRBJ1-1; tentatively, D is TRBD1 (5 bases). The length of the CDR3 is 14 residues. The germline V gene encodes CDR1 SGHRS and CDR2 YFSETQ. V lost 3 bases to trimming and J lost 1 base, with 10 bases between them. This chain's CDR3 is CASSSGDGNTEAFF. CDR3 bases: TGCGCCAGCAGCTCCGGGGACGGGAACACTGAAGCTTTCTTT.

This chain uses TRBV6-1 with TRBJ1-5; D unclear. The CDR3 length is 13 residues. Trimming cost V 2 bases and J 5 bases, with 7 bases left between them. CDR1 and CDR2 from the germline V gene are MNHNS and SASEGT. The CDR3 DNA reads TGTGCCAGCAGTGAATGGGCGGATCAGCCCCAGCATTTT. The encoded protein is CASSEWADQPQHF.

The V gene is TRBV10-2, the J gene TRBJ1-1; 7 bases match TRBD1. This CDR3 contains 14 residues. The trim removed 7 bases at V and 5 bases at J, leaving 10 bases unmatched. Germline V lookup: CDR1 WSHSY, CDR2 SAAADI. The CDR3 loop reads CASNPTGTGTEAFF. As DNA, the CDR3 is TGCGCCAGCAACCCGACAGGGACGGGGACTGAAGCTTTCTTT.

In its sample, this clone was seen once. The chain joins TRBV4-2 to TRBJ1-2, with D uncertain. V was trimmed by 0 bases and J by 4 bases, leaving 12 bases between them. CDR1 and CDR2 (germline): LGHNA, YNFKEQ. CDR3 length: 15 residues. CDR3 loop: CASSQDLHTSYGYTF. The CDR3, as DNA: TGTGCCAGCAGCCAAGATCTCCACACCTCCTATGGCTACACCTTC.

This clone was detected only once. J is TRBJ1-1 and V is TRBV28; D is ambiguous. This CDR3 contains 13 residues. Trimming stripped 6 bases from V and 0 bases from J, with 8 bases between. Germline CDR1 MDHEN, CDR2 SYDVKM. The CDR3 region is CASSPGLNTEAFF. The CDR3, as DNA: TGTGCCAGCAGCCCCGGATTGAACACTGAAGCTTTCTTT.

The chain recombines TRBV3-1 (or the pseudogene TRBV3-2) with TRBJ1-1, with unresolved D. V lost 2 bases, J lost 2 bases, and 6 bases lay in between. The CDR3 sequence is 13 residues long. Germline values: CDR1 LGHDT, CDR2 YNNKEL (reference sequence). The CDR3 loop is CASSQMDNTEAFF. The DNA for the CDR3 is TGTGCCAGCAGCCAAATGGATAACACTGAAGCTTTCTTT.

V usage is TRBV6-6 and J usage is TRBJ2-3; D uncertain. The CDR3 consists of 12 residues. The V end lost 6 bases, the J end lost 6 bases, and 10 bases lay between the germline ends. Germline V gene lookup returns CDR1 MNHNY and CDR2 SVGAGI (reference sequence). The CDR3: CASSQVADTQYF. DNA for the CDR3: TGTGCCAGCAGCCAGGTGGCGGATACGCAGTATTTT.

The rearrangement joins TRBV18 to TRBJ1-1; D is uncertain. The CDR3 spans 14 residues. V shed 1 base and J shed 1 base, with 7 bases lying between them. Germline assignment: CDR1 KGHSH and CDR2 LQKENI. CDR3 residues: CASSPQQPNTEAFF. CDR3 DNA sequence: TGTGCCAGCTCACCACAACAGCCGAACACTGAAGCTTTCTTT.

J is TRBJ2-6 and V is TRBV28; maybe TRBD1 (6 bases). Trimming cost V 8 bases and J 2 bases, with 19 bases left between them. CDR1 is MDHEN and CDR2 is SYDVKM in the germline V gene. The CDR3 covers 17 residues. CDR3 bases: TGTGCCAGCGCATGGGGGCAGGGGCTCACTGGGGCCAACGTCCTGACTTTC. It yields the protein CASAWGQGLTGANVLTF.

The chain employs TRBV5-1 and TRBJ2-2, with D possibly being TRBD2 (6 bases). Trimming left V 0 bases short and J 3 bases short, with 9 bases between. Germline assignment: CDR1 SGHRS and CDR2 YFSETQ. There are 15 residues in the CDR3. CDR3 residues: CASSLGGVDTGELFF. The CDR3 bases are TGCGCCAGCAGCTTGGGCGGGGTTGACACCGGGGAGCTGTTTTTT.

This clone was picked up one time. V usage is TRBV6-1 and J usage is TRBJ2-3, with 8 bases that match TRBD1. The germline V gene has CDR1 MNHNS and CDR2 SASEGT. V lost 4 bases and J lost 4; bases outside the gene matches: 10. This CDR3 is built from 16 residues. The CDR3 sequence: CASSVFDRGTADTQYF. The CDR3 nucleotides read TGTGCCAGCAGTGTCTTCGACAGGGGTACGGCAGATACGCAGTATTTT.

The chain has TRBV11-2 and TRBJ2-5, with 7 nucleotides matching TRBD2. Trimming at V came to 5 bases and at J to 4 bases, leaving 16 bases not matched to a gene. Germline V lookup: CDR1 SGHAT, CDR2 FQNNGV. CDR3 length: 17 amino acids. CDR3 sequence (DNA): TGTGCCAGCAGCCCGAGGCCCAGCGGGGCTGCGGGAGAGACCCAGTACTTC. Translation gives CASSPRPSGAAGETQYF.

The rearrangement joins TRBV4-2 to TRBJ2-5; possibly TRBD1 for D (6 bases). Germline V gene data show CDR1 as LGHNA and CDR2 as YNFKEQ. This CDR3 is 14 amino acids long. V gave up 0 bases and J gave up 5 bases, with 10 bases separating them. CDR3 amino acids: CASSQEGASETQYF. The CDR3, as DNA: TGTGCCAGCAGCCAAGAGGGGGCGTCCGAGACCCAGTACTTC.

The V and J genes are TRBV7-8 and TRBJ2-2; 13 positions match TRBD2. Germline V CDR1 and CDR2: SGHVS, FQNEAQ. J was trimmed by 2 bases and V by 5 bases; bases with no gene match: 11. The CDR3 is 19 amino acids. CDR3 loop: CASSVYRGLAGVNTGELFF. The DNA of the CDR3 is TGTGCCAGCAGCGTATACCGCGGACTAGCGGGGGTAAACACCGGGGAGCTGTTTTTT.

The chain joins TRBV5-6 to TRBJ1-2, with no clear D. The CDR3 has 12 amino acids. The V end was cut by 0 bases, the J end by 4 bases, with 4 bases between. Germline V CDR1 and CDR2: SGHDT, YYEEEE. The CDR3 region is CASSLGTYGYTF. The CDR3 DNA is TGTGCCAGCAGCTTGGGAACCTATGGCTACACCTTC. Based on the CDR3 plus reference TRBV5-6 and TRBJ1-2, the full variable domain is DAGVTQSPTHLIKTRGQQVTLRCSPKSGHDTVSWYQQALGQGPQFIFQYYEEEERQRGNFPDRFSGHQFPNYSSELNVNALLLGDSALYLCASSLGTYGYTFGSGTRLTVV.